A few counts support the clone carrying this T cell receptor (beta chain). No antigen is known for it. Germline V gene sequence: CDR1 MNHEY, CDR2 SMNVEV (reference sequence). The CDR3 covers 14 residues. V was pared by 6 bases and J by 6 bases, with 14 bases between. This entry is derived from a study of T-cell reconstitution after alpha-beta-depleted transplantation in children. Study conclusions and caveats: The high TCRbeta diversity at day 60 in some patients came from surviving recipient T cells and thymic progenitors.

The authors prepared the TCRbeta library with unique molecular identifiers. TCRdb itself ran the PCR reads through MiXCR, one entry per CDR3 protein. The table includes roughly 300,000 distinct CDR3 sequences, 11% detected once. The sample in question was peripheral blood, obtained 180 days after TCRalphabeta/CD19-depleted stem cell transplant. The receptor's source is a male patient between 2 and 10 years old who had a stem cell transplant for chronic granulomatous disease, so the T cells may come from the graft donor. The chain links TRBV27 to TRBJ1-4, with D tentatively TRBD1 (5 bases). The CDR3 region has the DNA TGTGCCAGCAGACCCGGGACCAGGCATGAAAAACTGTTTTTT. This translates into CASRPGTRHEKLFF.